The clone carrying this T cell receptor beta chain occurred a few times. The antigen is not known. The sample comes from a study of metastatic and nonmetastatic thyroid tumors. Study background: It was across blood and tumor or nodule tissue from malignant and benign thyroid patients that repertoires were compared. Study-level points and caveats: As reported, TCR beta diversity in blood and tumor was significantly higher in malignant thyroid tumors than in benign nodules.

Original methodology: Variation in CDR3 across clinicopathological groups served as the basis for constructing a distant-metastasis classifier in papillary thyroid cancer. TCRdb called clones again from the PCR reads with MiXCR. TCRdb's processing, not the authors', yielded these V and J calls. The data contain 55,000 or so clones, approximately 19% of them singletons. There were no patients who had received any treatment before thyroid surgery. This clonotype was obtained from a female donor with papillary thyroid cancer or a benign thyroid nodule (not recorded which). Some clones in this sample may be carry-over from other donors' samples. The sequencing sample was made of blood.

The CDR3, as DNA: TGTGCCAGAAGCCGGGGAGAGGGATCCTACAATGAGCAGTTCTTC. This gives the protein CARSRGEGSYNEQFF. The V and J genes are TRBV6-1 and TRBJ2-1; D is possibly TRBD2 (5 bases). Germline CDR1 MNHNS, CDR2 SASEGT. Trimming left V 9 bases short and J 1 base short, with 16 bases between. This CDR3 spans 15 amino acids.